Below are 9 T cell receptor beta chains sequenced from a single sample in a study of CD8+ T cells in alopecia areata. Treatment denoted: oral pan-JAK inhibitor, 5-10 mg twice daily. Isolated RNA was reverse transcribed into cDNA used as the sequencing template. Produced via immunoSEQ multiplex PCR; TCRdb's table is partial and in-frame only. The table includes about 150,000 clones, 45% to 60% detected once. Source: CD8+ T cells sorted from blood, taken at week 4, from a patient treated with tofacitinib. These TCRs come from a human donor with alopecia areata.

This clone was seen a few times. The chain joins TRBV4-2 to TRBJ2-7, with D perhaps matching TRBD1 (5 bases). CDR1 is LGHNA, CDR2 YNFKEQ, per germline. The CDR3 runs 12 residues. V was shortened by 5 bases and J by 3 bases, with 8 bases between the two germline ends. CDR3 DNA sequence: TGTGCCAGCAGCTTAGGGGTCTACGAGCAGTACTTC. It is translated as CASSLGVYEQYF.

This clone was observed a few times. The V and J genes are TRBV6-5 and TRBJ2-1; a weak D match, TRBD2 (5 bases). Germline V CDR1 and CDR2: MNHEY, SVGAGI. V was pared by 0 bases and J by 8 bases, with 11 bases between. The CDR3 has 14 residues. Written as DNA, the CDR3 is TGTGCCAGCAGTTACTCGGCCCCCGGGGATGAGCAGTTCTTC. Its translation: CASSYSAPGDEQFF.

This chain links TRBV2 with TRBJ2-7, with D uncertain. Germline CDR1 is SNHLY and CDR2 is FYNNEI. CDR3 length: 11 residues. V gave up 6 bases and J gave up 3 bases, with 6 bases separating them. This CDR3 is CASRYDYEQYF. In DNA form, the CDR3 reads TGTGCCAGCAGGTACGACTACGAGCAGTACTTC.

This clone appeared a few times. The chain links TRBV23-1 to TRBJ1-6; no clear D. TRBV23-1 is reported as an ORF; its role is uncertain. The length of the CDR3 is 17 residues. V was pared by 1 base and J by 7 bases, with 17 bases between. CDR3 sequence (DNA): TGCGCCAGCAGTCAATTTCTGGGCCCCGCGGACAATTCACCCCTCCACTTT. Encoded protein: CASSQFLGPADNSPLHF.

This sequence joins TRBV27 and TRBJ2-5; 11 bases are shared with TRBD1. Germline V lookup: CDR1 MNHEY, CDR2 SMNVEV (reference sequence). Losses at the gene ends were 5 bases for V and 1 base for J; bases not matched to a gene: 6. The CDR3 extends over 16 amino acids. CDR3 loop: CASSLIGTGGQETQYF. The CDR3 nucleotides are TGTGCCAGCAGTCTGATAGGGACAGGGGGCCAAGAGACCCAGTACTTC.

V is TRBV2 and J is TRBJ2-7, with 8 bases fitting TRBD1. CDR1 and CDR2 from the germline V gene are SNHLY and FYNNEI. The CDR3 spans 14 residues. V gave up 6 bases and J gave up 3 bases; unmatched junction bases: 7. Written as DNA, the CDR3 is TGTGCCAGCAGGTCCCGGGACAGGTTCTACGAGCAGTACTTC. It translates to CASRSRDRFYEQYF. The variable domain in full, completed from reference TRBV2 and TRBJ2-7, reads EPEVTQTPSHQVTQMGQEVILRCVPISNHLYFYWYRQILGQKVEFLVSFYNNEISEKSEIFDDQFSVERPDGSNFTLKIRSTKLEDSAMYFCASRSRDRFYEQYFGPGTRLTVT.

The genes are TRBV15 and TRBJ1-2, with 8 bases that match TRBD1. This CDR3 has 15 residues. J gave up 8 bases and V 5 bases, and 13 bases lay outside the gene matches. CDR1 is LNHNV, CDR2 YYDKDF, per germline (reference sequence). As DNA, the CDR3 is TGTGCCACCAGCCCCCGGCGAGGCAGGGGGCAAGGCTACACCTTC. It yields the protein CATSPRRGRGQGYTF.

This clone was counted a single time. V and J are TRBV12-5 and TRBJ2-2; no definite D call. Trimming left V 1 base short and J 3 bases short, with 3 bases between. Germline V lookup: CDR1 LGHNT, CDR2 FRNRAP. The CDR3 loop spans 13 amino acids. In nucleotides, the CDR3 is TGTGCTAGTGGTTTGGACTACACCGGGGAGCTGTTTTTT. It specifies CASGLDYTGELFF.

The rearrangement links TRBV2 to TRBJ1-2, with unresolved D. The length of the CDR3 is 13 residues. V dropped 4 bases and J dropped 2 bases, with 8 bases sitting between them. Germline V gene sequence: CDR1 SNHLY, CDR2 FYNNEI. The CDR3 region is CASSADVNYGYTF. CDR3 in DNA: TGTGCCAGCAGTGCCGACGTGAACTATGGCTACACCTTC.